Each of the 10 T cell receptor beta chains below was sequenced from the same sample in a study of shared clonotypes between healthy human individuals. The repertoire was sequenced with immunoSEQ multiplex PCR; TCRdb's copy has only in-frame clones and lacks some. Of more than 2,000,000 clones detected, 85% to 95% appear once; the ten largest clones hold 0.35% to 0.45%. What was sequenced was naive CD4+ T cells from PBMCs. Subset given: CD45RA+ positively selected. The receptors shown here come from a man between 18 and 29 years old in good health. Some clones in this sample may be carry-over from other donors' samples.

The chain recombines TRBV11-3 with TRBJ2-2; TRBD2 is a possible D gene (6 bases). Trimming removed 1 base at V and 1 base at J, with 10 bases between. The CDR3 is 16 residues long. The V gene's germline CDR1 is SGHNT and CDR2 YENEEA. In DNA form, the CDR3 reads TGTGCCAGCAGCTTAGTCTTTAGCGGGAACACCGGGGAGCTGTTTTTT. The encoded protein is CASSLVFSGNTGELFF.

This chain uses TRBV7-6 with TRBJ2-5; 9 bases match TRBD1. This CDR3 has 16 amino acids. V was clipped by 5 bases and J by 2 bases; unmatched bases: 9. The germline V gene has CDR1 SGHVS and CDR2 FNYEAQ. The CDR3 DNA reads TGTGCCAGCAGCAGGACAGGGACAGGGATTCAAGAGACCCAGTACTTC. Protein: CASSRTGTGIQETQYF.

CDR3 in amino acids: CASSLVQGDYEQYF. The DNA of the CDR3 is TGCGCCAGCAGCTTGGTCCAGGGGGACTACGAGCAGTACTTC. This chain links TRBV5-1 with TRBJ2-7; 7 bases are shared with TRBD1. Germline V gene data show CDR1 as SGHRS and CDR2 as YFSETQ. There are 14 residues in the CDR3. V lost 0 bases to trimming and J lost 3 bases; unmatched junction nucleotides: 3. The full variable domain, with the rest looked up from reference TRBV5-1 and TRBJ2-7, is KAGVTQTPRYLIKTRGQQVTLSCSPISGHRSVSWYQQTPGQGLQFLFEYFSETQRNKGNFPGRFSGRQFSNSRSEMNVSTLELGDSALYLCASSLVQGDYEQYFGPGTRLTVT.

This chain links TRBV10-3 with TRBJ2-1; 8 bases are a match to TRBD2. This CDR3 contains 15 residues. After removal of 0 bases from V and 4 bases from J, the junction contained 2 bases not matched to a gene. The germline V gene has CDR1 ENHRY and CDR2 SYGVKD. The CDR3 loop is CAISESREGYNEQFF. The CDR3 nucleotides are TGTGCCATCAGTGAGTCACGGGAGGGTTACAATGAGCAGTTCTTC.

This rearrangement joins TRBV5-1 to TRBJ2-7; TRBD1 matches 10 bases. The V and J ends lost 4 bases and 3 bases, in that order; junction bases with no gene match: 10. The CDR3 contains 16 residues. Germline-derived CDR1 and CDR2 are SGHRS and YFSETQ. The CDR3 protein is CASSPAGTGALYEQYF. The CDR3 DNA is TGCGCCAGCAGCCCCGCGGGGACAGGGGCTCTCTACGAGCAGTACTTC.

The V call is TRBV10-2, the J call TRBJ1-2, with a tentative D call TRBD1 (5 bases). Trimming stripped 11 bases from V and 2 bases from J, with 12 bases between. The CDR3 is 12 residues long. Germline-derived CDR1 and CDR2 are WSHSY and SAAADI. The CDR3: CALSAGNYGYTF. Written as DNA, the CDR3 is TGCGCCCTTTCCGCAGGGAACTATGGCTACACCTTC.

With respect to this clone: A read error may produce the germline difference seen at one junction end. The rearrangement links TRBV28 to TRBJ1-2; no clear D gene. The CDR3 covers 15 residues. Germline V lookup: CDR1 MDHEN, CDR2 SYDVKM. The CDR3 sequence: CASSLSDGLVYGYTF. Here the CDR3 DNA reads TGTGCCAGCAGCTTATCCGACGGGCTAGTGTATGGCTACACCTTC.

The rearrangement uses TRBV28 and TRBJ1-5; D uncertain. From germline, CDR1 is MDHEN and CDR2 SYDVKM. The CDR3 consists of 15 residues. The germline V and J ends were trimmed by 6 bases and 3 bases, with 15 bases remaining between them. The CDR3 DNA reads as TGTGCCAGCAGCCAGGAGGGCAGCCTCAATCAGCCCCAGCATTTT. Translated, it gives CASSQEGSLNQPQHF.

In DNA form, the CDR3 reads TGTGCCAGCAGCTCCGCTGGGAGGACTAGCGGGAACACCGGGGAGCTGTTTTTT. This gives the protein CASSSAGRTSGNTGELFF. J is TRBJ2-2 and V is TRBV11-2, with 10 nucleotides matching TRBD2. Germline V gene sequence: CDR1 SGHAT, CDR2 FQNNGV. The CDR3 is 18 amino acids. J gave up 1 base and V 4 bases, and 9 bases lay outside the gene matches.

J is TRBJ2-3 and V is TRBV30; 7 nucleotides agree with TRBD2. The germline V gene encodes CDR1 GTSNPN and CDR2 SVGIG (reference sequence). The V segment lost 4 bases and the J segment 4 bases; nucleotides outside the gene matches: 5. The CDR3 totals 13 residues. This CDR3 reads CAWMVRGADTQYF. The DNA of the CDR3 is TGTGCCTGGATGGTTCGGGGGGCAGATACGCAGTATTTT.